This TCR beta chain was sequenced in a study of CD8 T cells in ankylosing spondylitis. Study-level results: One TCR beta motif, made up of eight highly homologous variants, appeared characteristic of ankylosing spondylitis blood. Several of the motif variants were reported before in synovial fluid and blood from reactive arthritis. Disease-linked clones bore a CD8+ phenotype, appearing relatively rarely in peripheral blood. The clones that were linked to disease were reported to be significantly enriched in matched synovial fluid samples from ankylosing spondylitis patients.

Quantitative 5'-RACE with molecular barcodes produced the TCR beta libraries. TCRdb re-called the 5' RACE reads with MiXCR, one entry per CDR3 protein. The table includes about 540,000 distinct CDR3 sequences, 12% detected once. Regarding this clonotype: What it binds is unknown.

This CDR3 has 18 amino acids. Between the trimmed V and J ends, which lost 4 bases and 2 bases, there was a span of 18 bases. CDR1 and CDR2 (germline): SGHAT, FQDESV (reference sequence). V and J are TRBV11-1 and TRBJ2-6; TRBD1 might be the D (8 bases). Sequenced: blood, either unsorted or a sorted T cell fraction (not recorded which). The sequence was obtained from a male donor with ankylosing spondylitis. The CDR3 DNA follows: TGTGCCAGCAGCTGGGGGGGACAGGTGTGGACTGGGGCCAACGTCCTGACTTTC. Translated: CASSWGGQVWTGANVLTF.